The rows below give T cell receptor beta chains drawn from one sample of a study of blood T cell repertoires in COVID-19. The assay was immunoSEQ multiplex PCR, and TCRdb's table has in-frame clones only and misses some. Here the sample spans 65,000 to 85,000 clones, approximately 92% being singletons. The source material was peripheral blood. These receptors originate from a man aged 50 to 59 with active COVID-19. Both conserved end residues are part of each CDR3. Each record gives: CDR3 protein, V gene, CDR3 length, clone size, J gene. Some rows have no size entry. The others give once, few or many, or a class for an expanded clone.

CASSSSGQGSHEQYF,TRBV7-9,15,-,TRBJ2-7
CASSLGWGPSSYNEQFF,TRBV7-9,17,-,TRBJ2-1
CSVEGAIDTDTQYF,TRBV29-1,14,once,TRBJ2-3
CASSSTTGALFF,TRBV6-5,12,-,TRBJ1-4
CASSFDRGAIFRNIQYF,TRBV19,17,-,TRBJ2-4
CASSHSNREHEQYF,TRBV3-1/TRBV3-2,14,-,TRBJ2-7
CASSFSGGGTDTQYF,TRBV27,15,-,TRBJ2-3
CASSEPGQGIYGYTF,TRBV9,15,-,TRBJ1-2
CASSTNYITYEQYF,TRBV6-5,14,many,TRBJ2-7
CASDGGGREGQYF,TRBV7-9,13,-,TRBJ2-7
CASKQLAGSGTQYF,TRBV19,14,once,TRBJ2-5
CASSLTGNRINEKLFF,TRBV7-8,16,-,TRBJ1-4
CASSPRGRTGSMYGYTF,TRBV7-9,17,-,TRBJ1-2
CASRGRDRRNSNQPQHF,TRBV5-1,17,-,TRBJ1-5
CASSNRTPPQTQYF,TRBV5-4,14,-,TRBJ2-5
CATRGRRQGVKNTEAFF,TRBV15,17,-,TRBJ1-1
CASSLSISSGGPLTDTQYF,TRBV5-1,19,once,TRBJ2-3
CASSVDTGGYGYTF,TRBV9,14,-,TRBJ1-2
CASSFRSGGYTDTQYF,TRBV5-4,16,-,TRBJ2-3
CASSPGGRSEQFF,TRBV7-6,13,once,TRBJ2-1
CASSFTLATEAFF,TRBV7-6,13,-,TRBJ1-1
CASSLVTGQETQYF,TRBV7-9,14,many,TRBJ2-5
CASTHGTGSIPLHF,TRBV2,14,-,TRBJ1-6
CASSSSPYAEAFF,TRBV27,13,-,TRBJ1-1
CASKEGAGGETQYF,TRBV6-5,14,-,TRBJ2-5
CATRNGQGQNTIYF,TRBV6-1,14,-,TRBJ1-3
CASSSGWLGEETQYF,TRBV3-1/TRBV3-2,15,-,TRBJ2-5
CASSPSRQQPYGYTF,TRBV18,15,-,TRBJ1-2
CASSSGLAGGEQFF,TRBV7-2,14,few,TRBJ2-1
CASTRGLAGGPGGRDTQYF,TRBV5-5,19,-,TRBJ2-3
CASSLAGGAQNTGELFF,TRBV5-8,17,-,TRBJ2-2
CASNWRDTEAFF,TRBV6-5,12,-,TRBJ1-1
CASSYRLAGLDEQFF,TRBV7-9,15,once,TRBJ2-1
CASSSGAFRAFF,TRBV5-6,12,once,TRBJ1-1
CASSEATSYEQYF,TRBV19,13,-,TRBJ2-7
CASSLVQASGNEQFF,TRBV7-2,15,-,TRBJ2-1
CASSFSGQGVDTQYF,TRBV5-6,15,-,TRBJ2-3
CASSQGGTQGSEQYF,TRBV4-1,15,few,TRBJ2-7
CATSRGHEGYEQYF,TRBV15,14,-,TRBJ2-7
CASSPQGTGVSPLHF,TRBV7-2,15,-,TRBJ1-6
CASSQRNRANDEQFF,TRBV3-1/TRBV3-2,15,once,TRBJ2-1
CASSPPGTDTQYF,TRBV3-1/TRBV3-2,13,-,TRBJ2-3
CASSPPVQGRKNIQYF,TRBV18,16,-,TRBJ2-4
CASSTGGTATYEQYF,TRBV6-2/TRBV6-3,15,-,TRBJ2-7
CASSQPGDSTGENNYGYTF,TRBV3-1/TRBV3-2,19,-,TRBJ1-2
CASSDPGFEQYF,TRBV10-1,12,-,TRBJ2-7
CASSEGGVGEKLFF,TRBV6-1,14,-,TRBJ1-4
CASSRDNGNSPLHF,TRBV18,14,-,TRBJ1-6
CASSLKGTGGSYNEQFF,TRBV5-4,17,-,TRBJ2-1
CASSPRDRDGYTF,TRBV19,13,-,TRBJ1-2
CASKTGDRYTGELFF,TRBV2,15,-,TRBJ2-2
CASSPPGQPQHF,TRBV7-2,12,-,TRBJ1-5
CASSPPAETQYF,TRBV18,12,-,TRBJ2-5
CASSLVQGIADTQYF,TRBV7-9,15,-,TRBJ2-3
CASSLARGDSGANVLTF,TRBV5-5,17,-,TRBJ2-6
CASSKGIGQGPIHSGYTF,TRBV21-1,18,-,TRBJ1-2
CASTYVVGEAFF,TRBV7-9,12,few,TRBJ1-1
CASSHNQGAGQPQHF,TRBV4-1,15,-,TRBJ1-5